This record concerns one T cell receptor (beta chain) sequence. Its specificity is not known. This specimen belongs to a study of vaccination effects on CD4 cells after COVID-19. The wider study: ViraFEST expansion of antigen-specific CD4+ T cells with viral peptide pools preceded sequencing.

Culture proceeded for under twelve days, and CD4+ T cells were then isolated. Data came from immunoSEQ multiplex PCR; TCRdb stores just in-frame clones and leaves some out. Among 70,000 to 85,000 clones listed, 77% were seen once. The germline gives CDR1 SGHRS, CDR2 YFSETQ. With 4 bases removed from V and 8 bases from J, the gap between germline ends came to 16 bases. The CDR3 consists of 15 residues. This sequence was found in a human donor who received a COVID-19 vaccine. The genes are TRBV5-1 and TRBJ1-6, with D perhaps matching TRBD1 (5 bases). The material was CD4+ T cells from PBMCs cultured without peptide, obtained before COVID-19 vaccination. The DNA of the CDR3 is TGCGCCAGCAGCCGGACGGTTGGGGGTGATTCACCCCTCCACTTT. It encodes CASSRTVGGDSPLHF.